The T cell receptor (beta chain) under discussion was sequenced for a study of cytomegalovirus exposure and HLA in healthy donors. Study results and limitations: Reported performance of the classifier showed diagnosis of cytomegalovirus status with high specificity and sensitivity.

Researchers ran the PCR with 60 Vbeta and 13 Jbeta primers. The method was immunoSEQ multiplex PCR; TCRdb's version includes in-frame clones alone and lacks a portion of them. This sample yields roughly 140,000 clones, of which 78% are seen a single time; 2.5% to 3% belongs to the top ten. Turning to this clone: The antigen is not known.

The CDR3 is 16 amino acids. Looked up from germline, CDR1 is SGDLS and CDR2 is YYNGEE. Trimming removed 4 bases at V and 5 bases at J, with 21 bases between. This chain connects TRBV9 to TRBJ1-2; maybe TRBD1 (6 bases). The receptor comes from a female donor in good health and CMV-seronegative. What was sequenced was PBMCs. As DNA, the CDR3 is TGTGCCAGCAGCCCCGTGGGGGGGGCGCGTGCGTATGGCTACACCTTC. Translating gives CASSPVGGARAYGYTF.